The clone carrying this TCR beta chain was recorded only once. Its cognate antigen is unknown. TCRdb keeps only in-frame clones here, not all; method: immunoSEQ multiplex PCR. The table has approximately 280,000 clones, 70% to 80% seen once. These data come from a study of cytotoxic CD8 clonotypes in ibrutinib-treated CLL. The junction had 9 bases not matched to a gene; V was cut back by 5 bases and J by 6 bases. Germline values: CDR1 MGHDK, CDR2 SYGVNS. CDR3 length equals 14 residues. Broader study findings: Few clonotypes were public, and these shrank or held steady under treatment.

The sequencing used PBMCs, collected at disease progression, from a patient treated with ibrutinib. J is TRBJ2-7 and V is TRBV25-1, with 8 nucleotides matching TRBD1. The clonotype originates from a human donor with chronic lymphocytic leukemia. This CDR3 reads CASSKTGTGFEQYF. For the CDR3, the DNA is TGTGCCAGCAGTAAAACCGGGACAGGATTCGAGCAGTACTTC.